This TCR beta chain is drawn from a study of blood T cell repertoires in COVID-19. Study summary: Sites in the United States, Italy and Spain provided acute and convalescent COVID-19 samples. T cells, B-cell-depleted T cells, or PBMCs supplied cDNA or gDNA.

Per the original data handling: Cell counts per sample came from amplifying reference gene primers. TCRdb's copy holds only in-frame clones and misses some; the assay was immunoSEQ multiplex PCR. V, J and clone size derive from that table, while D and trimming were established from the DNA sequence. Of 95,000 to 150,000 clones listed, around 88% are singletons. Germline-derived CDR1 and CDR2 are ENHRY and SYGVKD. The CDR3 has 14 amino acids. J was trimmed by 2 bases and V by 4 bases; bases with no gene match: 5. The clonotype comes from a woman between 45 and 60 years old with active or convalescent COVID-19. What was sequenced was peripheral blood. The rearrangement links TRBV10-3 to TRBJ2-7; 7 bases fit TRBD2. The CDR3 reads CAISGSSGTYEQYF. The CDR3 region has the DNA TGTGCCATCAGTGGTTCTAGCGGTACCTACGAGCAGTACTTC.